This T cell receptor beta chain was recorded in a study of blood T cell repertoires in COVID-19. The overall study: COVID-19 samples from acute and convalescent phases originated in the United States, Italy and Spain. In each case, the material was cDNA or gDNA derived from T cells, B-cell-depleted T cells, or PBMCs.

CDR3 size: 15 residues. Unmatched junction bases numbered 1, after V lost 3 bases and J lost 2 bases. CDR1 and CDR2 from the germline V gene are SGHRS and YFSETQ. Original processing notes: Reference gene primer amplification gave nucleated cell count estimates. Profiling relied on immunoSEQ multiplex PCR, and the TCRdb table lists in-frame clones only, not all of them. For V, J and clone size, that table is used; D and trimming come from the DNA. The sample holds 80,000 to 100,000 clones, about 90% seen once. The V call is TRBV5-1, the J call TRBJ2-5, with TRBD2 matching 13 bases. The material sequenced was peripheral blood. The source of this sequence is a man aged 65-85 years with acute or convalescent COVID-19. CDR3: CASSSGLAGQETQYF. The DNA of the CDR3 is TGCGCCAGCAGCTCGGGACTAGCGGGACAAGAGACCCAGTACTTC.